The clone carrying this TCR beta chain was observed many times. Its antigen is not known. Germline-derived CDR1 and CDR2 are DFQATT and SNEGSKA (reference sequence). This CDR3 has 12 amino acids. V lost 6 bases to trimming and J lost 6 bases; unmatched junction nucleotides: 6. The data stem from a study of T-cell reconstitution after alpha-beta-depleted transplantation in children. Study results and limitations: After transplant, at about two months, alpha-beta T cells were reportedly derived from several hundred expanded graft clones. Surviving thymic progenitors and recipient T cells were the source of high TCRbeta diversity at day 60 in some patients. Newly produced T cells mostly accounted for T-cell counts and diversity one year post-transplant.

This sample's TCRbeta library carried unique molecular identifier barcodes. TCRdb recomputed calls from the PCR reads with MiXCR, one row per CDR3 protein. The sample shows about 100,000 distinct CDR3 sequences, around 6.1% of them seen only once. The V gene is TRBV20-1, the J gene TRBJ2-3; 7 bases are a match to TRBD1. The origin of this receptor is a female patient between 2 and 15 years old who had a stem cell transplant for Fanconi anemia, so the T cells may come from the graft donor. The source material was PBMCs, mostly from graft donor cells, sampled 60 days after TCRalphabeta/CD19-depleted stem cell transplant. CDR3 sequence: CSASTGLDTQYF. CDR3 in DNA: TGCAGTGCCTCGACAGGGCTGGATACGCAGTATTTT.